Listed below are T cell receptor beta chains from one sample, sequenced in a study of beta chain features in type 1 diabetes. Libraries were prepared by immunoSEQ multiplex PCR; TCRdb keeps only in-frame clonotypes and omits some of them. The repertoire includes 300,000 to 450,000 clones, about 20% of them detected once, and 0.035% to 0.05% sits in the top ten. Material for sequencing was naive CD4+ T cells from blood. Source of these receptors: a woman aged 18-35 years in good health. Both conserved end residues are part of each CDR3. Fields, in order: V gene, J gene, CDR3 protein.

v_gene: TRBV9
j_gene: TRBJ2-2
CDR3aa: CASSVAAGAANTGELFF

v_gene: TRBV11-2
j_gene: TRBJ2-7
CDR3aa: CASSLSREGYEQYF

v_gene: TRBV15
j_gene: TRBJ1-3
CDR3aa: CATSRDRGSGNTIYF

v_gene: TRBV7-9
j_gene: TRBJ2-1
CDR3aa: CASSSRGGNEQFF

v_gene: TRBV5-1
j_gene: TRBJ1-6
CDR3aa: CASSVTGGNSPLHF

v_gene: TRBV9
j_gene: TRBJ2-1
CDR3aa: CASSAAGLAVRNEQFF

v_gene: TRBV7-9
j_gene: TRBJ2-7
CDR3aa: CASSTSGSLTYEQYF

v_gene: TRBV15
j_gene: TRBJ1-2
CDR3aa: CATSSLQGYGYTF

v_gene: TRBV4-2
j_gene: TRBJ2-7
CDR3aa: CASSQDNEQYF

v_gene: TRBV7-9
j_gene: TRBJ2-1
CDR3aa: CASSATTSGNRNEQFF

v_gene: TRBV2
j_gene: TRBJ2-3
CDR3aa: CASETAGAEDTQYF

v_gene: TRBV10-2
j_gene: TRBJ1-2
CDR3aa: CASSELQGGGYTF

v_gene: TRBV5-1
j_gene: TRBJ2-5
CDR3aa: CASSLGGSHVETQYF

v_gene: TRBV5-1
j_gene: TRBJ2-5
CDR3aa: CASSIGTAEETQYF

v_gene: TRBV5-6
j_gene: TRBJ1-6
CDR3aa: CASSFWNWASSPLHF

v_gene: TRBV4-1
j_gene: TRBJ2-4
CDR3aa: CASSHGTIRGVKNIQYF

v_gene: TRBV9
j_gene: TRBJ2-3
CDR3aa: CASSVSSYTDTQYF

v_gene: TRBV7-9
j_gene: TRBJ2-1
CDR3aa: CASSLRPGGRHNEQFF

v_gene: TRBV5-1
j_gene: TRBJ2-1
CDR3aa: CASSLMASGNNEQFF

v_gene: TRBV10-3
j_gene: TRBJ1-4
CDR3aa: CASGAATNEKLFF

v_gene: TRBV27
j_gene: TRBJ1-5
CDR3aa: CASSFSRNQPQHF

v_gene: TRBV15
j_gene: TRBJ2-2
CDR3aa: CATSRAGGAGELFF

v_gene: TRBV7-9
j_gene: TRBJ2-1
CDR3aa: CASSSTGTSGASSYNEQFF

v_gene: TRBV13
j_gene: TRBJ2-7
CDR3aa: CASSLGQGKNEQYF

v_gene: TRBV9
j_gene: TRBJ2-7
CDR3aa: CASSPYRDSNPSYEQYF

v_gene: TRBV30
j_gene: TRBJ2-3
CDR3aa: CAWSLGDTQYF

v_gene: TRBV9
j_gene: TRBJ2-1
CDR3aa: CASSFQTSDRDEQFF